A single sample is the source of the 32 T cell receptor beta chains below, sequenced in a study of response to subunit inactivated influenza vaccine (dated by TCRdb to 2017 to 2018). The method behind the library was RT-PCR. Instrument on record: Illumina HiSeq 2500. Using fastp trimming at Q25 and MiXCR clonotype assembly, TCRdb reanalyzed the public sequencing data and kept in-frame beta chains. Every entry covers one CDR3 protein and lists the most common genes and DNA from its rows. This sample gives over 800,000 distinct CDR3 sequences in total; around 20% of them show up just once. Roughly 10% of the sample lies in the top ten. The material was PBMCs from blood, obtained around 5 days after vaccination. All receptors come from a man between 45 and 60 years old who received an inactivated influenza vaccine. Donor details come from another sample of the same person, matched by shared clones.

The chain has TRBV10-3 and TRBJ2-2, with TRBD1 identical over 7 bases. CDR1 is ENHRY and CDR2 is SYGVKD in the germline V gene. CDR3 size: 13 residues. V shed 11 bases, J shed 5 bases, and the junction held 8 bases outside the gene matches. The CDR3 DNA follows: TGTGCCCATCGTGACAGGGCTACCGGGGAGCTGTTTTTT. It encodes CAHRDRATGELFF.

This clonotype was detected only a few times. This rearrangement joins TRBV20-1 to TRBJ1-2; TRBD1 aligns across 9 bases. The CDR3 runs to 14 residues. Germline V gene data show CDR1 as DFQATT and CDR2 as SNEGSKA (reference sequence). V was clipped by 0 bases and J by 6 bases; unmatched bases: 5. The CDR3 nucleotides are TGCAGTGCTAGAGAGGGGGACAGGGTTAATGGCTACACCTTC. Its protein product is CSAREGDRVNGYTF.

CDR3 in amino acids: CSVSQGFTTGELFF. CDR3 coding DNA: TGCAGCGTCTCCCAGGGGTTTACGACCGGGGAGCTGTTTTTT. The genes are TRBV29-1 and TRBJ2-2; tentative D call: TRBD1 (6 bases). CDR1 and CDR2 from the germline V gene are SQVTM and ANQGSEA. Deletions cut 6 bases from V and 5 bases from J, with 16 bases between. The CDR3 runs to 14 residues.

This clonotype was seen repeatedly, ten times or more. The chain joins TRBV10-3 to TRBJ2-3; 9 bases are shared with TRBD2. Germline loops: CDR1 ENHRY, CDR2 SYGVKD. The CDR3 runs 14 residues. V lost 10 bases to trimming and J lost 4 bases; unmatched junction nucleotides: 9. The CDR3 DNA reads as TGTGCCACGCTCGCGGGGGGGCCACCAGATACGCAGTATTTT. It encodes CATLAGGPPDTQYF.

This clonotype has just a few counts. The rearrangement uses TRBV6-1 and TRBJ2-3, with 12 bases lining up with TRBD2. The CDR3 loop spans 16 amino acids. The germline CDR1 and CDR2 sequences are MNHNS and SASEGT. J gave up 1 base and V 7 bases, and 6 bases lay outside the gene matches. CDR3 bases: TGTGCCAGCAAAAACGGACTAGCGGGACGCACAGATACGCAGTATTTT. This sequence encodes CASKNGLAGRTDTQYF.

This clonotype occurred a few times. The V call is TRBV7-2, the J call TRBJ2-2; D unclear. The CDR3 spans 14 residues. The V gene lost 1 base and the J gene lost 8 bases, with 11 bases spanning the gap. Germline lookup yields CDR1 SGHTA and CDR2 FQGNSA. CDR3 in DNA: TGTGCCAGCAGCTTAGTCAGATCGCTGGGGGAGCTGTTTTTT. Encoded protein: CASSLVRSLGELFF.

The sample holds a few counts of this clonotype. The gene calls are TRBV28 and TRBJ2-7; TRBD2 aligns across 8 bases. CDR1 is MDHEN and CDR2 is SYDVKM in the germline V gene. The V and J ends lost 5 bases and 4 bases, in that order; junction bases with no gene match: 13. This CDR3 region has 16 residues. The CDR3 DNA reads TGTGCCAGCAGTCTCGCCTCCGGGGGGGCAAGGTACGAGCAGTACTTC. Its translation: CASSLASGGARYEQYF.

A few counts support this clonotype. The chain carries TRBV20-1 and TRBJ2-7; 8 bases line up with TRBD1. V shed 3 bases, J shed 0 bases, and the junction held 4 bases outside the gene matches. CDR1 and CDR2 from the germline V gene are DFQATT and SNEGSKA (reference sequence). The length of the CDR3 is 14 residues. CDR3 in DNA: TGCAGTGCTAGGGACAGGGTCAGCTCCTACGAGCAGTACTTC. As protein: CSARDRVSSYEQYF.

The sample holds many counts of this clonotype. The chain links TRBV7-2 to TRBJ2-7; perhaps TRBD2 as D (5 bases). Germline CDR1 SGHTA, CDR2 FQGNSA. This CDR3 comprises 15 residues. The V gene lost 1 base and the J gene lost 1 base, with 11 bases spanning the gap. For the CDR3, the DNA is TGTGCCAGCAGCTTAGGCCTAGCCCTGTCCTACGAGCAGTACTTC. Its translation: CASSLGLALSYEQYF. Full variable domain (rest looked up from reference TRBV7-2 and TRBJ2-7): GAGVSQSPSNKVTEKGKDVELRCDPISGHTALYWYRQSLGQGLEFLIYFQGNSAPDKSGLPSDRFSAERTGGSVSTLTIQRTQQEDSAVYLCASSLGLALSYEQYFGPGTRLTVT.

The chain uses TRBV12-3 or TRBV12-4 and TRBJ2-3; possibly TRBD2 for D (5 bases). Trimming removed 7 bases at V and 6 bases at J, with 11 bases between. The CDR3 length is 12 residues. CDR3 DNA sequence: TGTGCCAGCACCCCGGACTCGGATACGCAGTATTTT. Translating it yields CASTPDSDTQYF.

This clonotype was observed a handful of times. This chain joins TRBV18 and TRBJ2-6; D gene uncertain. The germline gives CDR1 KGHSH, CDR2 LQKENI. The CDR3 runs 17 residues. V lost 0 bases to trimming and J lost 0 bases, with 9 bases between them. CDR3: CASSPPGVVSGANVLTF. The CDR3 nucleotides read TGTGCCAGCTCACCACCTGGGGTCGTCTCTGGGGCCAACGTCCTGACTTTC.

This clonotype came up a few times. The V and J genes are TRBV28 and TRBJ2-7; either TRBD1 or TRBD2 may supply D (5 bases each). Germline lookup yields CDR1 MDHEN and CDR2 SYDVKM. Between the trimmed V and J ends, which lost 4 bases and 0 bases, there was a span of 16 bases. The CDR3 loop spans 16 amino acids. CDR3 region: CASSSGTQTVSYEQYF. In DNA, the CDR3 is TGTGCCAGCAGTTCCGGGACCCAGACCGTCTCCTACGAGCAGTACTTC.

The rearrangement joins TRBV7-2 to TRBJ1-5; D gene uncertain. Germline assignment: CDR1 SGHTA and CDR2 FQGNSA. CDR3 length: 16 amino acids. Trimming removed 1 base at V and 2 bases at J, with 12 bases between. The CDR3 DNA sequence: TGTGCCAGCAGCTTAGAGTCAGGCCTTGGCAATCAGCCCCAGCATTTT. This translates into CASSLESGLGNQPQHF. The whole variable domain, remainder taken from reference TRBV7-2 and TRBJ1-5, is GAGVSQSPSNKVTEKGKDVELRCDPISGHTALYWYRQSLGQGLEFLIYFQGNSAPDKSGLPSDRFSAERTGGSVSTLTIQRTQQEDSAVYLCASSLESGLGNQPQHFGDGTRLSIL.

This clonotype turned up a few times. The DNA for the CDR3 is TGCAGTGCTAGAGAGGGCGGTCGCACAGATACGCAGTATTTT. Protein product: CSAREGGRTDTQYF. The J gene is TRBJ2-3, the V gene TRBV20-1; D unresolved. Trimming took 0 bases from V and 1 from J, leaving 8 bases between them. Germline V gene sequence: CDR1 DFQATT, CDR2 SNEGSKA (reference sequence). This CDR3 spans 14 amino acids.

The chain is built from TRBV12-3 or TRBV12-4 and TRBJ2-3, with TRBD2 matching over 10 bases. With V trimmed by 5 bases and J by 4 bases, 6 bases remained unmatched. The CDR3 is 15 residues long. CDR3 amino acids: CASSQLAGYADTQYF. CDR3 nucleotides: TGTGCCAGCAGTCAACTAGCGGGATATGCAGATACGCAGTATTTT.

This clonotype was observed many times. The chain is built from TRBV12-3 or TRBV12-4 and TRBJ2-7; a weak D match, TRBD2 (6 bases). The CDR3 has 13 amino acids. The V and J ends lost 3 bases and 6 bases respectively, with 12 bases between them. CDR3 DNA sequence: TGTGCCAGCAGTTTGAGGAGGGTATCCGAGCAGTACTTC. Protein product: CASSLRRVSEQYF.

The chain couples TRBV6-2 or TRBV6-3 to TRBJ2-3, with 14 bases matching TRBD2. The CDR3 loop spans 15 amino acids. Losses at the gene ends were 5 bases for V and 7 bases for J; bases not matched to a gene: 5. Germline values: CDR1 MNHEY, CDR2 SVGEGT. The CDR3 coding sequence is TGTGCCAGCAGTCCGACTAGCGGGGGGGCCAATACGCAGTATTTT. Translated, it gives CASSPTSGGANTQYF.

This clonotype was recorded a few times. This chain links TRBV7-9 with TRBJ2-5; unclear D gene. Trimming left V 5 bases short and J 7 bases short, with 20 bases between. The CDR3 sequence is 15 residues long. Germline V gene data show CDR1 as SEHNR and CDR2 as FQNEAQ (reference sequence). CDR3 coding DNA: TGTGCCAGCAGCCCTAGAGGACGGCATCGGTTGACCCAGTACTTC. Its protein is CASSPRGRHRLTQYF.

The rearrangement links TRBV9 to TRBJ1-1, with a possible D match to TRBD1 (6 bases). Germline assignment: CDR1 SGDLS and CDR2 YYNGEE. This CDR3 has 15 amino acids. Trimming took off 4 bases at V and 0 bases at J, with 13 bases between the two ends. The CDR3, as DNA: TGTGCCAGCAGCAAACCGGGACACCTGAACACTGAAGCTTTCTTT. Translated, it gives CASSKPGHLNTEAFF.

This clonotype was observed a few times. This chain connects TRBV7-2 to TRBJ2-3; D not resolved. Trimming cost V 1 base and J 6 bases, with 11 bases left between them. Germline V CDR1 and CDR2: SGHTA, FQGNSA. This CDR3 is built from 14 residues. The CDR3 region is CASSLEVVGDTQYF. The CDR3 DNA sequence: TGTGCCAGCAGCTTAGAGGTGGTCGGTGATACGCAGTATTTT.

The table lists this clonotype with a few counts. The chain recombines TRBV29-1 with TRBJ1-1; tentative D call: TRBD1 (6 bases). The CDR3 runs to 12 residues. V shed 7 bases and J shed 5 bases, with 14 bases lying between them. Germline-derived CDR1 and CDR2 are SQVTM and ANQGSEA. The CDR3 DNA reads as TGCAGCGCGGGGGGGCAATATACTGAAGCTTTCTTT. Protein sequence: CSAGGQYTEAFF.

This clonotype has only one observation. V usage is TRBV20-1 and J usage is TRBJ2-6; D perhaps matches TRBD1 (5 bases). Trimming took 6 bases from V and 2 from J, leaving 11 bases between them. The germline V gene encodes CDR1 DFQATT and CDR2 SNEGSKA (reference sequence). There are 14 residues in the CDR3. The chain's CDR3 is CSAPDKAGANVLTF. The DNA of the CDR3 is TGCAGTGCACCGGACAAAGCTGGGGCCAACGTCCTGACTTTC.

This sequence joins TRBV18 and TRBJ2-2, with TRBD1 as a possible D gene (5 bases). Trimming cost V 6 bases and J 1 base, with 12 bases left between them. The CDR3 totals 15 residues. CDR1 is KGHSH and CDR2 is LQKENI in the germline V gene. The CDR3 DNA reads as TGTGCCAGCTCGCAAAATCAGGGGAACACCGGGGAGCTGTTTTTT. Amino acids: CASSQNQGNTGELFF.

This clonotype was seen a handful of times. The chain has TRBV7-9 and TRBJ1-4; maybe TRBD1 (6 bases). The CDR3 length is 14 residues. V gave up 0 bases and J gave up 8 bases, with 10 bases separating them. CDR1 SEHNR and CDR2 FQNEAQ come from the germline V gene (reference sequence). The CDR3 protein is CASSLASTGEKLFF. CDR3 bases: TGTGCCAGCAGCTTAGCCTCGACAGGCGAAAAACTGTTTTTT.

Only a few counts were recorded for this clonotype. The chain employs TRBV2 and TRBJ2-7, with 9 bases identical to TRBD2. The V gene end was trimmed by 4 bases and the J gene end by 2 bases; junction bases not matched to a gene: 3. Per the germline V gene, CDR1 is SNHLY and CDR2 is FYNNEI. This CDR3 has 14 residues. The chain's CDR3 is CASSAEREAYEQYF. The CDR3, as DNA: TGTGCCAGCAGTGCGGAGCGGGAGGCCTACGAGCAGTACTTC.

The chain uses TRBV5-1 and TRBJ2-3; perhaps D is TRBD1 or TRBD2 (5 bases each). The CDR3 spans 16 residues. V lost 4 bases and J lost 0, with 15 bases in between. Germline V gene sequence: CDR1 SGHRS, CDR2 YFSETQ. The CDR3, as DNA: TGCGCCAGCAGCGGGGACGGGCAGCTCAGCACAGATACGCAGTATTTT. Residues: CASSGDGQLSTDTQYF.

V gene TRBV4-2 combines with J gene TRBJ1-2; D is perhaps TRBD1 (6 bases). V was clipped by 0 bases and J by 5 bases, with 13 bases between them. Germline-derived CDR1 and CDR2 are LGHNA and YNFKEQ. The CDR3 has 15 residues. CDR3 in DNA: TGTGCCAGCAGCCAAGACTCCGGGACACCTTATGGCTACACCTTC. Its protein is CASSQDSGTPYGYTF.

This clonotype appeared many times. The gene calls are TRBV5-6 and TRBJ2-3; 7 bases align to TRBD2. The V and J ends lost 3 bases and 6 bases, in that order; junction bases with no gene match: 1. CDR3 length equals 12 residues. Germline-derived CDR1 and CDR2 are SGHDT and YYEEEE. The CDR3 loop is CASSWGGDTQYF. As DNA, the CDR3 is TGTGCCAGCAGCTGGGGGGGTGATACGCAGTATTTT. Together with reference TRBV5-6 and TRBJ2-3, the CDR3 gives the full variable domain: DAGVTQSPTHLIKTRGQQVTLRCSPKSGHDTVSWYQQALGQGPQFIFQYYEEEERQRGNFPDRFSGHQFPNYSSELNVNALLLGDSALYLCASSWGGDTQYFGPGTRLTVL.

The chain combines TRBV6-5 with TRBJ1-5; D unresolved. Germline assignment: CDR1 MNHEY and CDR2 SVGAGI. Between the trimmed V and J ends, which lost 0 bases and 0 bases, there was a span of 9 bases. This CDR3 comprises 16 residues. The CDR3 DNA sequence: TGTGCCAGCAGTTACTCGATAGCGAATAGCAATCAGCCCCAGCATTTT. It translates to CASSYSIANSNQPQHF.

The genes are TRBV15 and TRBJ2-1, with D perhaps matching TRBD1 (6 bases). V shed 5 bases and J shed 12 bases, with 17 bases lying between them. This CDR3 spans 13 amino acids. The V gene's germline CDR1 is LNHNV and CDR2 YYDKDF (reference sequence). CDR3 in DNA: TGTGCCACCAGCTTAAAAGGGGACACTCGGCAGTTCTTC. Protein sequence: CATSLKGDTRQFF.

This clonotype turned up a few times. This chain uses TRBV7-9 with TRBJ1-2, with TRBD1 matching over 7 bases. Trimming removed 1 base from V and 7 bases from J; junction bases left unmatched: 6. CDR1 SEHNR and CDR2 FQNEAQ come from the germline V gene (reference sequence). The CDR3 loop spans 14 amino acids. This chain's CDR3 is CASSLVARGIGYTF. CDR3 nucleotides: TGTGCCAGCAGCTTAGTCGCCAGGGGGATTGGCTACACCTTC.

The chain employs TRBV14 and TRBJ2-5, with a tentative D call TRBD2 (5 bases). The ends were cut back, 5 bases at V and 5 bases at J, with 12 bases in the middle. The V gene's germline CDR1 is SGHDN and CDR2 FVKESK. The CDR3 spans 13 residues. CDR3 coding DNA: TGTGCCAGCAGCTCGGGGTTTGGGGAGACCCAGTACTTC. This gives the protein CASSSGFGETQYF.